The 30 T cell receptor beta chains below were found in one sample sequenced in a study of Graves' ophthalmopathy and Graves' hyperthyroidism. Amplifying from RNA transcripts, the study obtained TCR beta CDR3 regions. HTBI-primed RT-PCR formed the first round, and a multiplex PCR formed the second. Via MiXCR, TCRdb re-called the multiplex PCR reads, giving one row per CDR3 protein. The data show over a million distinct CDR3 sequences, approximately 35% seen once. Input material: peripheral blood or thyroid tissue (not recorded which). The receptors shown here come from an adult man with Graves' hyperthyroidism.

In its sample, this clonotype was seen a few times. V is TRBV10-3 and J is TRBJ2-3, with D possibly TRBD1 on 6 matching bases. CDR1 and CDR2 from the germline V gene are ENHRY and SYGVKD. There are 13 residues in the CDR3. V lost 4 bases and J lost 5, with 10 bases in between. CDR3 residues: CAISAGDGDTQYF. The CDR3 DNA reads TGTGCCATCAGTGCAGGGGATGGAGATACGCAGTATTTT.

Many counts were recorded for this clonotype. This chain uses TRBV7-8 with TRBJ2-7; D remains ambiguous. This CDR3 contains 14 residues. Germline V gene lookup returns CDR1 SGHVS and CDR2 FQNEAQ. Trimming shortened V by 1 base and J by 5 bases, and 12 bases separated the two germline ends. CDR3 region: CASSLEIGLDEQYF. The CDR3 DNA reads TGTGCCAGCAGCTTAGAGATTGGGCTTGACGAGCAGTACTTC.

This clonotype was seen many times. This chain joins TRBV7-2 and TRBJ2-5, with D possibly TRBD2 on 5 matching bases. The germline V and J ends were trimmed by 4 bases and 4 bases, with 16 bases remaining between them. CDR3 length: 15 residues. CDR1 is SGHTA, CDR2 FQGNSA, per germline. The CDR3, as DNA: TGTGCCAGCAGCTCCGGGCTGAAGCGGATAGAGACCCAGTACTTC. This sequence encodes CASSSGLKRIETQYF.

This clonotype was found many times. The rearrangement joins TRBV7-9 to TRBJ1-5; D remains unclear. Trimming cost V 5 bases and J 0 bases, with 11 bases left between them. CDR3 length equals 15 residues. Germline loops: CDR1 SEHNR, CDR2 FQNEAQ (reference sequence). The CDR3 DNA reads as TGTGCCAGCAGCCCCCCCGGGGATAGCAATCAGCCCCAGCATTTT. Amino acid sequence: CASSPPGDSNQPQHF. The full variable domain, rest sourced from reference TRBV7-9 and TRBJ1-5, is DTGVSQNPRHKITKRGQNVTFRCDPISEHNRLYWYRQTLGQGPEFLTYFQNEAQLEKSRLLSDRFSAERPKGSFSTLEIQRTEQGDSAMYLCASSPPGDSNQPQHFGDGTRLSIL.

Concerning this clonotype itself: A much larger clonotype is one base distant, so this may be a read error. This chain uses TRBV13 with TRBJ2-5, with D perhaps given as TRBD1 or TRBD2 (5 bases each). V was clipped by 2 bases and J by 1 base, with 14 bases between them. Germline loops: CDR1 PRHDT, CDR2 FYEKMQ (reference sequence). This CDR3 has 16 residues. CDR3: CASSLRGRGFQETQYF. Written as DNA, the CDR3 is TGTGCCAGCAGCTTAAGGGGTCGGGGCTTCCAAGAGACCCAGTACTTC.

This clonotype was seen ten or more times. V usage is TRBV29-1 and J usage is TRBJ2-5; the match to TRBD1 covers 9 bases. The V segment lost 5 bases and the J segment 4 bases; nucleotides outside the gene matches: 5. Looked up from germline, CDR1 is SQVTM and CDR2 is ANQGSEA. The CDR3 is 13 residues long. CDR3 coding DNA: TGCAGCGTTCCATGGACAGGGGTAGAGACCCAGTACTTC. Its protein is CSVPWTGVETQYF.

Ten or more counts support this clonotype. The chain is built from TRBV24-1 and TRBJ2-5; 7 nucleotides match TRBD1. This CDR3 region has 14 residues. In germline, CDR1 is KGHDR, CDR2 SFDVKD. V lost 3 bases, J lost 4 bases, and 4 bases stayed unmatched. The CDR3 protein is CATSDGHRGETQYF. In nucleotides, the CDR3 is TGTGCCACCAGTGATGGGCACAGGGGAGAGACCCAGTACTTC.

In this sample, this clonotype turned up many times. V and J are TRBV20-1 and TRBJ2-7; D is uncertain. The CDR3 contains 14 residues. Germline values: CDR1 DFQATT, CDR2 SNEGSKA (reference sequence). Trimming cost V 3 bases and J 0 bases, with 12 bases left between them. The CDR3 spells CSARADQSSYEQYF. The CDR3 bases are TGCAGTGCTAGGGCTGACCAGAGCTCCTACGAGCAGTACTTC.

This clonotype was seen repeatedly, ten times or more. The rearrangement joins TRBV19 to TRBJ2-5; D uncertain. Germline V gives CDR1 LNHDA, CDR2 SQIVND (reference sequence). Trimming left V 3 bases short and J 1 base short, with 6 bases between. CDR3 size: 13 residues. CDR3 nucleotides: TGTGCCAGTAGTATTAAAGTCCAAGAGACCCAGTACTTC. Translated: CASSIKVQETQYF.

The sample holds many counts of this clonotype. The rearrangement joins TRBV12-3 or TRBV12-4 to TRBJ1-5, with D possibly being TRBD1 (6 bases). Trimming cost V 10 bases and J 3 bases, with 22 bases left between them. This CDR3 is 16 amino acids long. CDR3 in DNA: TGTGCCACCCGAGGAGGGGCCGGGGGCCTCAATCAGCCCCAGCATTTT. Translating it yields CATRGGAGGLNQPQHF.

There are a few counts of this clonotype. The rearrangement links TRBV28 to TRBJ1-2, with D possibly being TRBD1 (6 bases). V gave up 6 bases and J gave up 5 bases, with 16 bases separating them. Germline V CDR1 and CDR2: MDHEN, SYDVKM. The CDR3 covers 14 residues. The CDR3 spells CASRITQGWYGYTF. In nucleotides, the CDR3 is TGTGCCAGCAGGATAACACAGGGTTGGTATGGCTACACCTTC.

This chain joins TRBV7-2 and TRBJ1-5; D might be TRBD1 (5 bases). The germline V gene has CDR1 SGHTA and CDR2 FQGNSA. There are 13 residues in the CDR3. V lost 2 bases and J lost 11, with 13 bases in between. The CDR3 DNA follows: TGTGCCAGCAGCTTAAGGGTGGGGGAGTCCCAGCATTTT. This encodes CASSLRVGESQHF.

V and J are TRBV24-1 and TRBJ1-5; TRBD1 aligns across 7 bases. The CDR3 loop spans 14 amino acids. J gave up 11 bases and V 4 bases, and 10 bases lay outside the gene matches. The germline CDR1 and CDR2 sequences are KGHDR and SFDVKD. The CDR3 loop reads CATSDPGQKGTQHF. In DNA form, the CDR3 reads TGTGCCACCAGTGACCCGGGACAGAAAGGGACCCAGCATTTT.

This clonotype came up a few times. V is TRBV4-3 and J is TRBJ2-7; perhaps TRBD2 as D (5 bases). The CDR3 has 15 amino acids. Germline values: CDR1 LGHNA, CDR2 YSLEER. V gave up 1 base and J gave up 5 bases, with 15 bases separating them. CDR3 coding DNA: TGCGCCAGCAGCCAAGCTGGGAGTCGGCGGAACGAGCAGTACTTC. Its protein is CASSQAGSRRNEQYF.

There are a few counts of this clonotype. In DNA form, the CDR3 reads TGCGCCAGTGGTCCACGGACAGGGAACACCGGGGAGCTGTTTTTT. Protein product: CASGPRTGNTGELFF. The rearrangement links TRBV4-1 to TRBJ2-2, with 7 bases fitting TRBD1. The CDR3 is 15 amino acids. Germline CDR1 is MGHRA and CDR2 is YSYEKL. V shed 9 bases and J 1 base; nucleotides not matched to a gene: 8.

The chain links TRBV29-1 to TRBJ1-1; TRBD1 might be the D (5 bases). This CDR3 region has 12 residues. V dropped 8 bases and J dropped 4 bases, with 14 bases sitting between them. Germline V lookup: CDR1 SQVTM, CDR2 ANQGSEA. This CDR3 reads CSKPREATEAFF. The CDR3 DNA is TGCAGCAAGCCCAGGGAAGCCACTGAAGCTTTCTTT.

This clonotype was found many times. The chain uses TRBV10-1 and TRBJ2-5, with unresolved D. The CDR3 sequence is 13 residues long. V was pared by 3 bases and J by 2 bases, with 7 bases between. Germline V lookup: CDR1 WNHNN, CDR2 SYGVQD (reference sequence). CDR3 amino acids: CASSEIGQETQYF. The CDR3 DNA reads TGCGCCAGCAGTGAAATTGGGCAAGAGACCCAGTACTTC.

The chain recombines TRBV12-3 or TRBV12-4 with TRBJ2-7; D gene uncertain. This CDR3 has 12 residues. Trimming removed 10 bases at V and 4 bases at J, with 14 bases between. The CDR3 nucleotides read TGTGCCACCGGAAGAGTACTGTACGAGCAGTACTTC. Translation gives CATGRVLYEQYF.

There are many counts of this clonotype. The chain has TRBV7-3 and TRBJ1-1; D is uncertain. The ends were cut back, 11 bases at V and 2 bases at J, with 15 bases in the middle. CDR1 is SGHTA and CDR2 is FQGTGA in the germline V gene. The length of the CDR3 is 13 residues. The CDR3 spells CASGRWGNTEAFF. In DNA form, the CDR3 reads TGTGCCTCCGGAAGGTGGGGAAACACTGAAGCTTTCTTT.

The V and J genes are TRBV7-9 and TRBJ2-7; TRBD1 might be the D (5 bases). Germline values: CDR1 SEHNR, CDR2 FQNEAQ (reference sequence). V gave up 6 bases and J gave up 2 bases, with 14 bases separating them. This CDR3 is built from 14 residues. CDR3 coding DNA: TGTGCCAGCAGTTCCATCAGGGCGACCTACGAGCAGTACTTC. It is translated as CASSSIRATYEQYF.

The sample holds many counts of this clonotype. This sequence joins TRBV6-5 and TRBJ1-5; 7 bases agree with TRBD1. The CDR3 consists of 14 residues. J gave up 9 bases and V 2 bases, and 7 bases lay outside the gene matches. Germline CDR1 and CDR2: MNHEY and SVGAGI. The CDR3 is CASSYLTGEGPQHF. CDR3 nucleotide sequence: TGTGCCAGCAGTTACCTTACAGGGGAAGGGCCCCAGCATTTT.

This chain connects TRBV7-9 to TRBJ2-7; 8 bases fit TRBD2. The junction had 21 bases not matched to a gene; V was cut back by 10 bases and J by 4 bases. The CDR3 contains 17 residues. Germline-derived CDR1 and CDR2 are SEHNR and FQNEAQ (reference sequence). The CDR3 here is CAISEELVGTRAYEQYF. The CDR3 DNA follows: TGTGCCATCAGTGAGGAGCTCGTCGGGACTAGGGCGTACGAGCAGTACTTC. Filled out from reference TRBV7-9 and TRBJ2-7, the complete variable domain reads DTGVSQNPRHKITKRGQNVTFRCDPISEHNRLYWYRQTLGQGPEFLTYFQNEAQLEKSRLLSDRFSAERPKGSFSTLEIQRTEQGDSAMYLCAISEELVGTRAYEQYFGPGTRLTVT.

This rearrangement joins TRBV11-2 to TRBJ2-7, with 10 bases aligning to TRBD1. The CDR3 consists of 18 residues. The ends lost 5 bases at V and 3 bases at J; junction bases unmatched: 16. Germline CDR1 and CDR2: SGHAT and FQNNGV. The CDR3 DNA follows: TGTGCCAGCAGCGTTGAAGATCGGTTCCGGGACAGGGGCTACGAGCAGTACTTC. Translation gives CASSVEDRFRDRGYEQYF.

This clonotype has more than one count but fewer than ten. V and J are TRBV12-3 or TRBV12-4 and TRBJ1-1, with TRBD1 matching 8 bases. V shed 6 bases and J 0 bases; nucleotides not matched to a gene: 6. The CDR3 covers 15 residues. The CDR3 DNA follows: TGTGCCAGCAGCCTACAGGGGGGTGTGAACACTGAAGCTTTCTTT. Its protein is CASSLQGGVNTEAFF.

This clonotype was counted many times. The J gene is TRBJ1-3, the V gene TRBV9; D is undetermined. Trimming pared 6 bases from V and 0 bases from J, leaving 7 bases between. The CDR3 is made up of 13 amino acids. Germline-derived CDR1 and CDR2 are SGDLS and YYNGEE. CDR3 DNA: TGTGCCAGCAAGTCGATCTCTGGAAACACCATATATTTT. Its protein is CASKSISGNTIYF.

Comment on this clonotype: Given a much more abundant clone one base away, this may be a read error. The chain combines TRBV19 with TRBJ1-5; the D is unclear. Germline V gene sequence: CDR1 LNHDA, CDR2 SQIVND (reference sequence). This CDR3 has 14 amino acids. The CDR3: CVSSEALVNQPQHF. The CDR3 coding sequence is TGTGTCAGCAGTGAAGCTTTGGTCAATCAGCCCCAGCATTTT.

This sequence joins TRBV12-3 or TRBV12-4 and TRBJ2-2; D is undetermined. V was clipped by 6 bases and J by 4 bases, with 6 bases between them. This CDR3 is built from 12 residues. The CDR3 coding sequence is TGTGCCAGCAGATTTAGCACCGGGGAGCTGTTTTTT. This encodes CASRFSTGELFF.

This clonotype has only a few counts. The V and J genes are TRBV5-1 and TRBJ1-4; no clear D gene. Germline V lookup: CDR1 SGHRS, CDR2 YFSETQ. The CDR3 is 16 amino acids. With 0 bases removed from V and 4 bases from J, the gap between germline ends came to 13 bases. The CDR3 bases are TGCGCCAGCAGCTTGGGACGGACCGATTATAATGAAAAACTGTTTTTT. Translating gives CASSLGRTDYNEKLFF.

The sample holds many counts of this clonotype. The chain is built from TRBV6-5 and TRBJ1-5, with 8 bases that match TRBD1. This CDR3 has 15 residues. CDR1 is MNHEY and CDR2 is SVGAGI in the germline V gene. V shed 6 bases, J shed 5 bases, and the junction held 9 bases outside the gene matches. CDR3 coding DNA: TGTGCCAGCAGCCCGGACAGGGAGGGAGATCAGCCCCAGCATTTT. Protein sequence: CASSPDREGDQPQHF.

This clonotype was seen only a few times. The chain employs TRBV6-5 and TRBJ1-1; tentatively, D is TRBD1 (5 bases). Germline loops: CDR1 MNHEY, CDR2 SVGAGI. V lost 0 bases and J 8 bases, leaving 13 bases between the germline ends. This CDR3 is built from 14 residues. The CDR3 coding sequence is TGTGCCAGCAGTTACTCGAGAGGGACGGGAGAAGCTTTCTTT. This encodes CASSYSRGTGEAFF.